This T cell receptor (beta chain) was identified during a study of blood T cell repertoires in COVID-19 (dated by TCRdb to the early 2020s). Study-level background: The collaborator samples originated in the United States, Italy and Spain and spanned the acute and convalescent phases of COVID-19. The prospective study material was composed of cDNA or gDNA derived from T cells, B-cell-depleted T cells, or PBMCs. Subjects who had been exposed to COVID-19, were actively infected with it, or had recovered from it provided the deeply sampled blood TCRbeta repertoires that made up the dataset. The repertoires were released in a freely available public database meant as a resource for research on the immune response to SARS-CoV-2. The samples were drawn from two sources: the first 160 participants of the ongoing ImmuneRACE study, and 1,000 to 1,500 subjects contributed by 6 global collaborators. A de-identified subject ID, COVID-19 status, age in years and sex were almost always included in the sample metadata. Where HLA class I and class II types were available, the types were taken from metadata supplied by the sample provider, not from assay-based typing.

Comment on this clone: It has no known antigen specificity. No base quality information exists; no much larger clone differs at one position.

The immunoSEQ Assay, a bias-controlled multiplex PCR, was used to amplify TCRbeta CDR3 regions from genomic DNA. Per the source publication's procedure: Within the assay, amplification of reference gene primers was used to estimate how many nucleated cells each sample contained. To quantify the absolute abundance of each unique TCRbeta CDR3 rearrangement, sequence reads were collapsed and filtered. Productive Simpson clonality was computed per sample as the square root of Simpson's diversity index over productive rearrangements. TCRdb's version of the immuneACCESS table is confined to in-frame rearrangements and falls short of the full clone set. An unresolved V gene accounts for under half of the shortfall where checked; the remainder is of unknown origin. V and J calls and clone size are as listed in that table; D and trimming were resolved from the DNA. A total of approximately 90,000 clones appear in this sample, 87% of them only once. Roughly 5% of the sample rests with the top ten.

Via the germline V gene (reference sequence), CDR1 is LNHDA and CDR2 SQIVND. From the cysteine through the phenylalanine, the CDR3 covers 14 amino acids. Only the CDR3 DNA stays, 42 bases, in frame from base 1. The junction shows trimming of 5 bases on V and 6 bases on J, plus 14 bases between the germline ends. The collaborating institutions used their own protocols to collect whole blood in K2EDTA tubes. For TCRbeta analysis, collaborator samples were shipped as frozen whole blood, as isolated PBMCs, or as DNA extracted from either sample type. Broader findings and caveats from the paper: The quantity of clinical and demographic metadata differed by source and by participant and was supplied without curation.

Sequenced: peripheral blood. The sequence derives from a woman at least 80 years old with acute or convalescent COVID-19. The receptor chain draws on TRBV19 and TRBJ1-5; the D gene is possibly TRBD1, with 5 bases matching. The encoded CDR3 is CASSHRGVSQPQHF. The base sequence is TGTGCCAGTAGTCATCGGGGGGTTAGTCAGCCCCAGCATTTT.